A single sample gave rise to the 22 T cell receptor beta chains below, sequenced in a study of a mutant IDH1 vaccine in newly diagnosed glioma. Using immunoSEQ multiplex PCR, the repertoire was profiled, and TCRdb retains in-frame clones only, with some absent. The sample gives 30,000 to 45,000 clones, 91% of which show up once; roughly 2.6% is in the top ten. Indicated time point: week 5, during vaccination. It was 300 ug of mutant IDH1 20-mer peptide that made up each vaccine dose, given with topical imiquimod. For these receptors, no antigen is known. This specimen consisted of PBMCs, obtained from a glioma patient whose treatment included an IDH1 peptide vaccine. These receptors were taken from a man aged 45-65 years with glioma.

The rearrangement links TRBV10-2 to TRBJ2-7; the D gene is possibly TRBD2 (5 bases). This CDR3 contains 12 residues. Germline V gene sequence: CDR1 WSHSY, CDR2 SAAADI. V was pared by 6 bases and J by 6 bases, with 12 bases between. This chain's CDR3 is CASSDPGVEQYF. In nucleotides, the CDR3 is TGCGCCAGCAGCGACCCCGGGGTCGAGCAGTACTTC.

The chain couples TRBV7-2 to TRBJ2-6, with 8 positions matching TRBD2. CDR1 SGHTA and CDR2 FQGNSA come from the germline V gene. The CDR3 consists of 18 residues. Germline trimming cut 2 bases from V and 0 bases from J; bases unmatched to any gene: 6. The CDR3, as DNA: TGTGCCAGCAGCTTAAAAAGCGGGGGACGCTCTGGGGCCAACGTCCTGACTTTC. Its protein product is CASSLKSGGRSGANVLTF. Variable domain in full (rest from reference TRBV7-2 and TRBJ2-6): GAGVSQSPSNKVTEKGKDVELRCDPISGHTALYWYRQSLGQGLEFLIYFQGNSAPDKSGLPSDRFSAERTGGSVSTLTIQRTQQEDSAVYLCASSLKSGGRSGANVLTFGAGSRLTVL.

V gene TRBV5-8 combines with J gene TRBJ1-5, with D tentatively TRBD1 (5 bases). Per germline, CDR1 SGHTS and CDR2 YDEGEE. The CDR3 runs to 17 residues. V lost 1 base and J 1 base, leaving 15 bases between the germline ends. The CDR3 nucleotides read TGTGCCAGCAGCTTGTCGCAGGGAAAAGGCAGCAATCAGCCCCAGCATTTT. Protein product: CASSLSQGKGSNQPQHF.

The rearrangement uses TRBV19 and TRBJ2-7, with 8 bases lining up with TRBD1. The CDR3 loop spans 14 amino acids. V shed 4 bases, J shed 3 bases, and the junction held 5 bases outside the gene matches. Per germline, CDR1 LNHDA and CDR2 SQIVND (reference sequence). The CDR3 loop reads CASSKDRENYEQYF. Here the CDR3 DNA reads TGTGCCAGTAGTAAGGACAGGGAGAACTACGAGCAGTACTTC.

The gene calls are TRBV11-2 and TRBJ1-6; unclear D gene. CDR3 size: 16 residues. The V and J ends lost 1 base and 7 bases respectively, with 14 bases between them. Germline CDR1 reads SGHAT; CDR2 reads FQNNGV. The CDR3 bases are TGTGCCAGCAGCTTAGTGTCAGGAGCTGTGAATTCACCCCTCCACTTT. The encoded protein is CASSLVSGAVNSPLHF. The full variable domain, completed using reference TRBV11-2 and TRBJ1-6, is EAGVAQSPRYKIIEKRQSVAFWCNPISGHATLYWYQQILGQGPKLLIQFQNNGVVDDSQLPKDRFSAERLKGVDSTLKIQPAKLEDSAVYLCASSLVSGAVNSPLHFGNGTRLTVT.

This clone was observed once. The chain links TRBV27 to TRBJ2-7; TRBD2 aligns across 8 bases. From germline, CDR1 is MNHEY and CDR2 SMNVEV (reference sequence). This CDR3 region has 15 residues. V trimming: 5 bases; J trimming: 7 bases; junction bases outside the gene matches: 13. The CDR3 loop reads CASSPYVAGKGEQYF. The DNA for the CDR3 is TGTGCCAGCAGTCCCTACGTAGCGGGAAAGGGGGAGCAGTACTTC.

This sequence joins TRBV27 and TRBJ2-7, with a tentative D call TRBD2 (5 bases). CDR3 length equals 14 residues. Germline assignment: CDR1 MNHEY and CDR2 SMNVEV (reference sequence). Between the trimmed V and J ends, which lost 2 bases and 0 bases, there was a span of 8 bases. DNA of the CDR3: TGTGCCAGCAGTTTAGTAGCGCTCTCCTACGAGCAGTACTTC. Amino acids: CASSLVALSYEQYF.

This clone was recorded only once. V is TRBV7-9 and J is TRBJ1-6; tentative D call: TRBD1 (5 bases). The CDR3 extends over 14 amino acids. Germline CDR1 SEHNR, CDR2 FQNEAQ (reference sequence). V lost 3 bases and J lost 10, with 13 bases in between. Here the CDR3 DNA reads TGTGCCAGCAGCTTGGCTGGCTGGGGCTCACCCCTCCACTTT. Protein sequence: CASSLAGWGSPLHF.

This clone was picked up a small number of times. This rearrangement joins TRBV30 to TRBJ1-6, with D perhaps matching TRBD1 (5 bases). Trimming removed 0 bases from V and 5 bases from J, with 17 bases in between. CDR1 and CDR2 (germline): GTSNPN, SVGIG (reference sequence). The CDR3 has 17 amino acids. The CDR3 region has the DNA TGTGCCTGGAGTGTACACTGGGGGACGGGCCATAATTCACCCCTCCACTTT. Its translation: CAWSVHWGTGHNSPLHF.

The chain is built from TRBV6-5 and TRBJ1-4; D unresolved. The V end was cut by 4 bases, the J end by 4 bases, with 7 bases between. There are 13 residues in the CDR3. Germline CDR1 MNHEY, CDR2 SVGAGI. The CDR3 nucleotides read TGTGCCAGCAGTTCGACTGTTAATGAAAAACTGTTTTTT. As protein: CASSSTVNEKLFF.

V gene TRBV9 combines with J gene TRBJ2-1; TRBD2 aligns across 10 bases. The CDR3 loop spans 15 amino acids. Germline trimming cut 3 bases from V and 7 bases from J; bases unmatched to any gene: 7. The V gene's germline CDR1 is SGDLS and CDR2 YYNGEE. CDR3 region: CASSAWTSGLNEQFF. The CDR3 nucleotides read TGTGCCAGCAGCGCATGGACTAGCGGACTTAATGAGCAGTTCTTC.

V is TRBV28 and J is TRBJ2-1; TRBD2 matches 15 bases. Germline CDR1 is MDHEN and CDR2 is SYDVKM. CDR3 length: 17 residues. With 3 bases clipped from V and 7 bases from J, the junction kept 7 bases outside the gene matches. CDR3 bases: TGTGCCAGCAGTTTGACGGGACTAGCGGGGGGCGGGAATGAGCAGTTCTTC. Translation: CASSLTGLAGGGNEQFF.

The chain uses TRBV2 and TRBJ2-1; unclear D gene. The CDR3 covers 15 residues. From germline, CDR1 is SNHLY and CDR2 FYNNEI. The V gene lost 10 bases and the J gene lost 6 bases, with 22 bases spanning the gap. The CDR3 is CATEADPSRFNEQFF. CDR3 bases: TGTGCCACCGAAGCAGACCCCAGTCGATTCAATGAGCAGTTCTTC.

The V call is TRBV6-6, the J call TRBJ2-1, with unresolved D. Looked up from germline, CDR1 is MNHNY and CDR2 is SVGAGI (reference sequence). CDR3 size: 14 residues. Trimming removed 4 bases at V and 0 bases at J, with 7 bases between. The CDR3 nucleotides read TGTGCCAGCAGTTTTAAAAGCTCCTACAATGAGCAGTTCTTC. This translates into CASSFKSSYNEQFF.

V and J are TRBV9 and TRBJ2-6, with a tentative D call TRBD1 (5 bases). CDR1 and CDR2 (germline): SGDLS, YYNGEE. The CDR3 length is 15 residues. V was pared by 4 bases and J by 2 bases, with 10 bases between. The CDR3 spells CASSSLGAGANVLTF. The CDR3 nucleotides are TGTGCCAGCAGCTCCTTAGGGGCTGGGGCCAACGTCCTGACTTTC.

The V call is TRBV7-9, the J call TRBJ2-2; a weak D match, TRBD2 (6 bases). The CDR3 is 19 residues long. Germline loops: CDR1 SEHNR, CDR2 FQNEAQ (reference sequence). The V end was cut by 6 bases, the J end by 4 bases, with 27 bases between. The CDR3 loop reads CASSPPSSGGVPVTGELFF. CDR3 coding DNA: TGTGCCAGCAGTCCTCCCTCGAGCGGCGGGGTCCCCGTCACCGGGGAGCTGTTTTTT.

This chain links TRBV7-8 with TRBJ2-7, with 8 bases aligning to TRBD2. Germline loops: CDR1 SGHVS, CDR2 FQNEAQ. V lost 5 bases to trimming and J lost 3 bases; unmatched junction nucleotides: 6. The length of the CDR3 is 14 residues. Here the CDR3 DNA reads TGTGCCAGCAGCCCCAGCGGGAGAATCTACGAGCAGTACTTC. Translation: CASSPSGRIYEQYF. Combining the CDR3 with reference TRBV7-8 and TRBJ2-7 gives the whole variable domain GAGVSQSPRYKVAKRGQDVALRCDPISGHVSLFWYQQALGQGPEFLTYFQNEAQLDKSGLPSDRFFAERPEGSVSTLKIQRTQQEDSAVYLCASSPSGRIYEQYFGPGTRLTVT.

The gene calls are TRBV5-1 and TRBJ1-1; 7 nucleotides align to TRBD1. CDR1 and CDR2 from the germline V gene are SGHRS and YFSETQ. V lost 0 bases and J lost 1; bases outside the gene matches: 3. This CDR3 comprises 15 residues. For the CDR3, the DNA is TGCGCCAGCAGCTTGGAGGCAGGGGGGAACACTGAAGCTTTCTTT. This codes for CASSLEAGGNTEAFF.

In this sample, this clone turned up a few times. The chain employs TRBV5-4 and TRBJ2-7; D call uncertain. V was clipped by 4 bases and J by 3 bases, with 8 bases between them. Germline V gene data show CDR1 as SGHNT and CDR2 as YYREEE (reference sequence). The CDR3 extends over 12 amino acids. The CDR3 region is CASSLVGYEQYF. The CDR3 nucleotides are TGTGCCAGCAGCCTTGTAGGCTACGAGCAGTACTTC. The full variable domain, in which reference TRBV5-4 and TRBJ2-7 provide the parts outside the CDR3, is ETGVTQSPTHLIKTRGQQVTLRCSSQSGHNTVSWYQQALGQGPQFIFQYYREEENGRGNFPPRFSGLQFPNYSSELNVNALELDDSALYLCASSLVGYEQYFGPGTRLTVT.

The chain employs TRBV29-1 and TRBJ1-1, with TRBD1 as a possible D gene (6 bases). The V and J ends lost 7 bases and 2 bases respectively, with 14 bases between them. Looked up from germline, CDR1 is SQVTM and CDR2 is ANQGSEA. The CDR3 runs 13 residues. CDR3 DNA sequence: TGCAGCGCCACAACGGGACAAAACACTGAAGCTTTCTTT. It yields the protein CSATTGQNTEAFF.

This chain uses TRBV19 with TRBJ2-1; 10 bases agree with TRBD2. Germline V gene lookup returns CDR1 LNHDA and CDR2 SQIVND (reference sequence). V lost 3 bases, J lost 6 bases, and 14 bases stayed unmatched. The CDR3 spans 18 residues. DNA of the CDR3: TGTGCCAGTAGTATGGGCTTGGATAGCGGGAGGACTCGCAATGAGCAGTTCTTC. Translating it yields CASSMGLDSGRTRNEQFF.

The CDR3 DNA is TGTGCCAGCTCACCCGCGGCAAACCGTAATAATTGGTCCCTCCACTTT. Its translation: CASSPAANRNNWSLHF. The chain is built from TRBV18 and TRBJ1-6, with unresolved D. The CDR3 consists of 16 residues. The V gene lost 3 bases and the J gene lost 14 bases, with 23 bases spanning the gap. CDR1 and CDR2 from the germline V gene are KGHSH and LQKENI. The complete variable domain, with remaining parts taken from reference TRBV18 and TRBJ1-6, reads NAGVMQNPRHLVRRRGQEARLRCSPMKGHSHVYWYRQLPEEGLKFMVYLQKENIIDESGMPKERFSAEFPKEGPSILRIQQVVRGDSAAYFCASSPAANRNNWSLHFGNGTRLTVT.